These T cell receptor beta chains were read from a single sample in a study of T cells in Graves' hyperthyroidism and ophthalmopathy. Via MiXCR, TCRdb re-called the multiplex PCR reads, giving one row per CDR3 protein. The table lists about 250,000 distinct CDR3 sequences, over 20% of them singletons. The source material was blood. All receptors derive from a woman in her forties with Graves' ophthalmopathy. Both conserved end residues are part of each CDR3. D genes are given only for firm matches. Rows may omit the clone size; those that give it use once, few, many or a size class.

>.|TRBV6-5|15|many
CASKLGGGIKETQYF
>.|TRBV11-2|17|.
CASSLDVAGALDYGYTF
>TRBD1|TRBV6-1|15|many
CASKDPGQGYSPLHF
>.|TRBV27|14|many
CASNTRAGPYEQYF
>.|TRBV6-5|15|many
CASSYSIRQTEGYTF
>TRBD2|TRBV28|15|.
CASSQTSGKIETQYF
>.|TRBV5-1|14|many
CASSLARAAGELFF
>.|TRBV3-1|15|many
CASSQATGMNTEAFF
>TRBD1|TRBV29-1|13|many
CSVGDRVAETQYF
>TRBD1|TRBV19|16|many
CASSAPDRGPTGELFF
>.|TRBV7-9|15|many
CASSSGTSNTGELFF